These 25 T cell receptor beta chains share one sample of origin, sequenced in a study of shared clonotypes between healthy human individuals. The protocol was immunoSEQ multiplex PCR, while the TCRdb copy is restricted to in-frame clones and leaves out a portion. The sample has some 2 million clones, about 95% seen once. Sequenced input: naive CD4+ T cells sorted from blood. Subset given: CD45RA+ positively selected. The receptors shown here come from a man aged 18 to 30 in good health.

This clone was recorded only once. This chain connects TRBV5-1 to TRBJ2-5, with 7 nucleotides matching TRBD2. V shed 0 bases and J 5 bases; nucleotides not matched to a gene: 7. CDR1 SGHRS and CDR2 YFSETQ come from the germline V gene. The CDR3 contains 15 residues. CDR3 sequence: CASSLAGGPRETQYF. Here the CDR3 DNA reads TGCGCCAGCAGCTTGGCGGGAGGACCGAGGGAGACCCAGTACTTC.

The CDR3 here is CASSEGQGATVGYTF. The CDR3 bases are TGTGCCAGCAGTGAAGGACAGGGGGCAACTGTCGGCTACACCTTC. The rearrangement joins TRBV2 to TRBJ1-2, with TRBD1 identical over 10 bases. Germline CDR1 SNHLY, CDR2 FYNNEI. The CDR3 sequence is 15 residues long. Trimming took 1 base from V and 8 from J; bases not matched to a gene: 7.

The chain links TRBV6-5 to TRBJ2-7; either TRBD1 or TRBD2 may fit D (6 bases each). V was shortened by 4 bases and J by 6 bases, with 16 bases between the two germline ends. The CDR3 length is 14 residues. Germline-derived CDR1 and CDR2 are MNHEY and SVGAGI. CDR3 loop: CASSSHPGASEQYF. The CDR3 nucleotides read TGTGCCAGCAGTTCTCATCCGGGGGCCTCCGAGCAGTACTTC.

The chain employs TRBV6-5 and TRBJ2-5; TRBD2 matches at 9 bases. The CDR3 runs to 12 residues. Germline V gives CDR1 MNHEY, CDR2 SVGAGI. For the CDR3, the DNA is TGTTGTGGCGGGAGGGCCTGGGAGACCCAGTACTTC. Translation gives CCGGRAWETQYF.

This clone occurred once. The sample holds other DNA sequences that translate to the same CDR3. The rearrangement joins TRBV30 to TRBJ2-1, with D uncertain. The CDR3 loop spans 12 amino acids. The V end lost 0 bases, the J end lost 4 bases, and 4 bases lay between the germline ends. Germline CDR1 GTSNPN, CDR2 SVGIG (reference sequence). CDR3 nucleotides: TGTGCCTGGAGTGTTAGTTACAATGAGCAGTTCTTC. This translates into CAWSVSYNEQFF.

Concerning this clone itself: Other DNA sequences in the same sample also yield this CDR3. V is TRBV5-1 and J is TRBJ2-5; 10 nucleotides match TRBD2. In germline, CDR1 is SGHRS, CDR2 YFSETQ. CDR3 length: 15 residues. The V gene end was trimmed by 2 bases and the J gene end by 4 bases; junction bases not matched to a gene: 5. The CDR3 region is CASSLAGGPGETQYF. The CDR3, as DNA: TGCGCCAGCAGCTTAGCGGGAGGGCCAGGAGAGACCCAGTACTTC.

Regarding this clone: The sample holds other DNA sequences that translate to the same CDR3. V is TRBV6-5 and J is TRBJ1-2; D unresolved. Germline V CDR1 and CDR2: MNHEY, SVGAGI. The CDR3 is 13 residues long. The V end was cut by 0 bases, the J end by 4 bases, with 6 bases between. For the CDR3, the DNA is TGTGCCAGCAGTTACTCGGACTCCTATGGCTACACCTTC. Translated, it gives CASSYSDSYGYTF.

This rearrangement joins TRBV7-9 to TRBJ1-2; 8 nucleotides agree with TRBD1. Germline V gene sequence: CDR1 SEHNR, CDR2 FQNEAQ (reference sequence). The trim removed 5 bases at V and 7 bases at J, leaving 3 bases unmatched. The CDR3 loop spans 12 amino acids. DNA of the CDR3: TGTGCCAGCAGCCAGGGGGCGGGTGGCTACACCTTC. It codes for CASSQGAGGYTF.

The rearrangement links TRBV11-2 to TRBJ2-7; TRBD2 matches at 8 bases. CDR3 length: 15 residues. Germline-derived CDR1 and CDR2 are SGHAT and FQNNGV. Unmatched junction bases numbered 9, after V lost 4 bases and J lost 4 bases. The CDR3 region is CASSSPPGGAYEQYF. DNA for the CDR3: TGTGCCAGCAGCTCACCCCCGGGGGGGGCGTACGAGCAGTACTTC.

This clone was detected once. The gene calls are TRBV6-5 and TRBJ1-2, with D perhaps matching TRBD1 (5 bases). The V and J ends lost 5 bases and 1 base respectively, with 14 bases between them. The CDR3 contains 15 residues. The germline V gene encodes CDR1 MNHEY and CDR2 SVGAGI. CDR3 sequence (DNA): TGTGCCAGCAGTGGAGACAGCTCGGGTAACTATGGCTACACCTTC. Amino acids: CASSGDSSGNYGYTF.

This clone was seen once. The CDR3 region has the DNA TGTGCCAGCAGCCCGGGACAGACAACCTCTAATGAAAAACTGTTTTTT. It is translated as CASSPGQTTSNEKLFF. This sequence joins TRBV9 and TRBJ1-4, with TRBD1 matching over 7 bases. The CDR3 extends over 16 amino acids. The J segment lost 3 bases and the V segment lost 4 bases, leaving 9 bases of the junction unmatched. Germline V gene data show CDR1 as SGDLS and CDR2 as YYNGEE.

This chain uses TRBV7-9 with TRBJ2-2, with D perhaps given as TRBD1 or TRBD2 (5 bases each). V was trimmed by 5 bases and J by 6 bases, leaving 16 bases between them. CDR1 is SEHNR and CDR2 is FQNEAQ in the germline V gene (reference sequence). This CDR3 region has 15 residues. CDR3 loop: CASSMRRGVAGELFF. The CDR3 DNA is TGTGCCAGCAGCATGAGGAGAGGGGTGGCCGGGGAGCTGTTTTTT. The variable domain in full, with the rest retrieved from reference TRBV7-9 and TRBJ2-2, is DTGVSQNPRHKITKRGQNVTFRCDPISEHNRLYWYRQTLGQGPEFLTYFQNEAQLEKSRLLSDRFSAERPKGSFSTLEIQRTEQGDSAMYLCASSMRRGVAGELFFGEGSRLTVL.

This clone occurred once. The chain employs TRBV4-1 and TRBJ1-6; 8 bases agree with TRBD1. The V and J ends lost 0 bases and 10 bases, in that order; junction bases with no gene match: 8. The CDR3 consists of 16 residues. Germline values: CDR1 MGHRA, CDR2 YSYEKL. The CDR3 DNA is TGCGCCAGCAGCCAAGAAGAACAGGGGGGCCGCTCACCCCTCCACTTT. Protein: CASSQEEQGGRSPLHF.

This clone was picked up one time. Relative to the germline gene, one junction end is altered; a read error may explain this. The chain combines TRBV28 with TRBJ1-2, with D hard to call. Germline V lookup: CDR1 MDHEN, CDR2 SYDVKM. This CDR3 spans 12 amino acids. The CDR3, as DNA: TGTGCCAGCGGTTTAAATGGAGGCGGCTACACCTTC. Its translation: CASGLNGGGYTF.

V gene TRBV5-1 combines with J gene TRBJ1-6; D is undetermined. From germline, CDR1 is SGHRS and CDR2 YFSETQ. This CDR3 region has 17 residues. V lost 0 bases and J 0 bases, leaving 10 bases between the germline ends. The CDR3 spells CASSLGAVGSYNSPLHF. Written as DNA, the CDR3 is TGCGCCAGCAGCTTGGGGGCCGTCGGCTCCTATAATTCACCCCTCCACTTT.

The J gene is TRBJ1-1, the V gene TRBV7-3, with D maybe TRBD1 (5 bases). CDR1 is SGHTA, CDR2 FQGTGA, per germline. This CDR3 has 18 amino acids. Trimming pared 0 bases from V and 1 base from J, leaving 18 bases between. CDR3 in amino acids: CASSLTRVGEAENTEAFF. For the CDR3, the DNA is TGTGCCAGCAGCTTAACACGGGTAGGGGAGGCGGAGAACACTGAAGCTTTCTTT.

The chain couples TRBV10-1 to TRBJ1-1; possibly TRBD1 for D (5 bases). Trimming stripped 3 bases from V and 3 bases from J, with 11 bases between. The CDR3 has 14 residues. Germline lookup yields CDR1 WNHNN and CDR2 SYGVQD (reference sequence). CDR3 sequence: CASSEDSGYTEAFF. CDR3 nucleotides: TGCGCCAGCAGTGAAGACAGTGGGTACACTGAAGCTTTCTTT.

This clone appeared a single time. The same CDR3 also results from other DNA sequences found in this sample. This chain connects TRBV6-5 to TRBJ1-1; the D is unclear. CDR3 length: 11 amino acids. Germline V gene data show CDR1 as MNHEY and CDR2 as SVGAGI. V lost 5 bases to trimming and J lost 6 bases, with 7 bases between them. The CDR3 spells CASSRGPEAFF. CDR3 DNA sequence: TGTGCCAGCAGTAGAGGACCTGAAGCTTTCTTT.

The chain is built from TRBV28 and TRBJ2-3; 10 bases are shared with TRBD2. This CDR3 is 16 amino acids long. V dropped 6 bases and J dropped 2; count of bases not matched to a gene: 8. Germline V CDR1 and CDR2: MDHEN, SYDVKM. The CDR3 bases are TGTGCCAGCAGCCGACTTAGCGGGGGGTCCACAGATACGCAGTATTTT. As protein: CASSRLSGGSTDTQYF. The variable domain in full, completed from reference TRBV28 and TRBJ2-3, reads DVKVTQSSRYLVKRTGEKVFLECVQDMDHENMFWYRQDPGLGLRLIYFSYDVKMKEKGDIPEGYSVSREKKERFSLILESASTNQTSMYLCASSRLSGGSTDTQYFGPGTRLTVL.

V is TRBV27 and J is TRBJ1-3; D is ambiguous. CDR1 and CDR2 (germline): MNHEY, SMNVEV (reference sequence). V was trimmed by 9 bases and J by 0 bases, leaving 9 bases between them. The CDR3 covers 13 residues. The DNA for the CDR3 is TGTGCCAGTAGGCCTGCCTCTGGAAACACCATATATTTT. Protein product: CASRPASGNTIYF.

The CDR3 reads CASSPFGTESTDTQYF. CDR3 bases: TGTGCCAGCAGCCCCTTCGGGACAGAGAGCACAGATACGCAGTATTTT. J is TRBJ2-3 and V is TRBV2; 7 bases line up with TRBD1. Per the germline V gene, CDR1 is SNHLY and CDR2 is FYNNEI. Germline trimming cut 6 bases from V and 0 bases from J; bases unmatched to any gene: 9. The CDR3 loop spans 16 amino acids. The variable domain in full, completed from reference TRBV2 and TRBJ2-3, reads EPEVTQTPSHQVTQMGQEVILRCVPISNHLYFYWYRQILGQKVEFLVSFYNNEISEKSEIFDDQFSVERPDGSNFTLKIRSTKLEDSAMYFCASSPFGTESTDTQYFGPGTRLTVL.

This clone was observed a single time. V and J are TRBV9 and TRBJ2-2; D is possibly TRBD1 (5 bases). Trimming removed 0 bases from V and 1 base from J, with 10 bases in between. This CDR3 contains 16 residues. CDR1 is SGDLS and CDR2 is YYNGEE in the germline V gene. CDR3 in DNA: TGTGCCAGCAGCGTAGGGGGCGGAATGAACACCGGGGAGCTGTTTTTT. Amino acids: CASSVGGGMNTGELFF.

The chain has TRBV7-2 and TRBJ2-1; 11 positions agree with TRBD2. The CDR3 is 16 residues long. The V gene's germline CDR1 is SGHTA and CDR2 FQGNSA. Trimming took 3 bases from V and 7 from J; bases not matched to a gene: 8. The chain's CDR3 is CASSFPLTSGSNEQFF. The CDR3 region has the DNA TGTGCCAGCAGCTTTCCCCTTACTAGCGGGAGTAATGAGCAGTTCTTC.

CDR3 protein: CASSLGLNSNQPQHF. The CDR3 DNA follows: TGTGCCAGCAGCTTAGGGTTAAATAGCAATCAGCCCCAGCATTTT. The genes are TRBV7-2 and TRBJ1-5; D unclear. The CDR3 is 15 amino acids. V shed 1 base and J shed 0 bases, with 7 bases lying between them. Germline CDR1 reads SGHTA; CDR2 reads FQGNSA.

V and J are TRBV5-6 and TRBJ2-5; D possibly corresponds to TRBD2 (6 bases). The V end lost 2 bases, the J end lost 1 base, and 15 bases lay between the germline ends. This CDR3 region has 16 residues. Germline assignment: CDR1 SGHDT and CDR2 YYEEEE. The CDR3 loop is CASSLGSGRPQETQYF. CDR3 DNA: TGTGCCAGCAGCTTAGGATCAGGGAGGCCCCAAGAGACCCAGTACTTC.